This entry describes one T cell receptor (beta chain). The germline V gene has CDR1 MGHRA and CDR2 YSYEKL. The length of the CDR3 is 15 residues. V lost 2 bases, J lost 6 bases, and 5 bases stayed unmatched. The data stem from a study of blood T cell repertoires in COVID-19. Study in general: The United States, Italy and Spain provided the acute and convalescent COVID-19 samples. T cells, B-cell-depleted T cells, or PBMCs supplied cDNA or gDNA.

Authors' data handling: For nucleated cells, counts were estimated from reference gene primer amplification. Sequencing was performed with immunoSEQ multiplex PCR; in TCRdb, only in-frame clones are kept and a portion is missing. V, J and clone size are those of that table, while D and trimming were read from the DNA. The profile shows some 130,000 clones, approximately 90% of them singletons. This TCR came from a middle-aged man with active or convalescent COVID-19. The source material was peripheral blood. The J gene is TRBJ2-4, the V gene TRBV4-1; 9 bases map to TRBD1. CDR3 in amino acids: CASSQPGQGPNIQYF. For the CDR3, the DNA is TGCGCCAGCAGCCAACCGGGACAGGGCCCAAACATTCAGTACTTC.